The rows below give T cell receptor beta chains drawn from one sample of a study of blood T cell repertoires in COVID-19. The data were produced by immunoSEQ multiplex PCR, yet TCRdb's version contains in-frame clones alone and is incomplete. The sample holds a few hundred thousand clones; around nine tenths are singletons and the top ten take roughly 9.8%. The sample was peripheral blood. All receptors come from a man aged 35-49 years who had recovered from COVID-19. Both conserved end residues are part of each CDR3. A D gene is named only where the DNA matches it firmly. Expanded clones are given a class, and other clones once, few, many or no size at all.

D: -; V: TRBV3-1/TRBV3-2; J: TRBJ1-4; size: -; CDR3: CASSQQGGPNEKLFF; DNA: TGTGCCAGCAGCCAACAGGGAGGGCCTAATGAAAAACTGTTTTTT
D: TRBD2; V: TRBV4-3; J: TRBJ2-7; size: few; CDR3: CASSQGLAGAYEQYF; DNA: TGCGCCAGCAGCCAAGGACTAGCGGGGGCCTACGAGCAGTACTTC
D: -; V: TRBV5-6; J: TRBJ2-7; size: -; CDR3: CASSLGPSWEQYF; DNA: TGTGCCAGCAGCTTGGGCCCCAGTTGGGAGCAGTACTTC
D: TRBD2; V: TRBV7-9; J: TRBJ2-7; size: -; CDR3: CASSLNGAGGSNEQYF; DNA: TGTGCCAGCAGCTTAAACGGGGCGGGAGGATCCAACGAGCAGTACTTC
D: -; V: TRBV19; J: TRBJ2-7; size: few; CDR3: CASSISLVSYEQYF; DNA: TGTGCCAGTAGTATCAGCCTAGTAAGCTACGAGCAGTACTTC
D: -; V: TRBV29-1; J: TRBJ1-5; size: many; CDR3: CSVEVQGHGQPQHF; DNA: TGCAGCGTTGAAGTTCAGGGTCACGGTCAGCCCCAGCATTTT
D: TRBD1; V: TRBV18; J: TRBJ1-2; size: -; CDR3: CASSPGTGTKNQYGYTF; DNA: TGTGCCAGCTCACCGGGGACAGGGACCAAAAACCAGTATGGCTACACCTTC
D: TRBD2; V: TRBV6-2/TRBV6-3; J: TRBJ2-5; size: -; CDR3: CASSYPIMTSGSKSAETQYF; DNA: TGTGCCAGCAGTTACCCAATAATGACTAGCGGATCCAAGAGCGCAGAGACCCAGTACTTC
D: TRBD2; V: TRBV4-3; J: TRBJ2-1; size: -; CDR3: CASSQEWGRAQGDNEQFF; DNA: TGCGCCAGCAGCCAAGAATGGGGGAGGGCCCAAGGAGACAATGAGCAGTTCTTC
D: -; V: TRBV5-1; J: TRBJ2-1; size: -; CDR3: CASSLGGGSTARQFF; DNA: TGCGCCAGCAGCTTGGGTGGCGGATCGACAGCCAGACAGTTCTTC
D: -; V: TRBV9; J: TRBJ2-3; size: -; CDR3: CASSLSDSHTDTQYF; DNA: TGTGCCAGCAGCTTATCGGACAGCCACACAGATACGCAGTATTTT
D: -; V: TRBV9; J: TRBJ1-1; size: many; CDR3: CASSLRDSNTEAFF; DNA: TGTGCCAGCAGCCTCCGAGACAGTAACACTGAAGCTTTCTTT
D: -; V: TRBV6-2/TRBV6-3; J: TRBJ1-1; size: -; CDR3: CASSYLGARVFRTEAFF; DNA: TGTGCCAGCAGTTACCTGGGGGCTCGTGTTTTTAGGACTGAAGCTTTCTTT
D: -; V: TRBV18; J: TRBJ2-1; size: -; CDR3: CASSPPSRRAYNEQFF; DNA: TGTGCCAGCTCGCCACCGTCTCGGCGGGCGTACAATGAGCAGTTCTTC
D: TRBD1; V: TRBV6-5; J: TRBJ1-2; size: -; CDR3: CASSSVGQGNYGYTF; DNA: TGTGCCAGCAGTTCTGTGGGACAGGGAAACTATGGCTACACCTTC
D: -; V: TRBV11-2; J: TRBJ2-2; size: -; CDR3: CASSPGWRGHRNTGELFF; DNA: TGTGCCAGCAGCCCCGGGTGGCGGGGTCATAGGAACACCGGGGAGCTGTTTTTT
D: -; V: TRBV5-5; J: TRBJ2-7; size: -; CDR3: CASSLRDTFSYEQYF; DNA: TGTGCCAGCAGCTTACGGGACACTTTTTCTTACGAGCAGTACTTC
D: TRBD1; V: TRBV7-9; J: TRBJ2-5; size: -; CDR3: CASRPHPRYGTGKETQYF; DNA: TGTGCCAGCCGGCCTCATCCTCGATACGGGACAGGGAAAGAGACCCAGTACTTC
D: TRBD2; V: TRBV7-6; J: TRBJ2-7; size: -; CDR3: CASSLEGGSLYEQYF; DNA: TGTGCCAGCAGCTTAGAGGGCGGGAGCCTCTACGAGCAGTACTTC
D: -; V: TRBV18; J: TRBJ2-7; size: -; CDR3: CASSPIFRDTSYEQYF; DNA: TGTGCCAGCTCACCAATATTTCGGGACACCTCCTACGAGCAGTACTTC
D: TRBD1; V: TRBV5-1; J: TRBJ2-1; size: -; CDR3: CASSWGQGGSNEQFF; DNA: TGCGCCAGCAGCTGGGGACAGGGAGGGAGCAATGAGCAGTTCTTC
D: TRBD2; V: TRBV6-5; J: TRBJ2-3; size: once; CDR3: CASAAGGPTDTQYF; DNA: TGTGCCAGCGCGGCGGGGGGCCCTACAGATACGCAGTATTTT
D: -; V: TRBV19; J: TRBJ2-3; size: -; CDR3: CASSPPSDTQYF; DNA: TGTGCCAGTAGCCCCCCTTCAGATACGCAGTATTTT
D: -; V: TRBV19; J: TRBJ2-1; size: -; CDR3: CASSKGRLVNPDNEQFF; DNA: TGTGCCAGTAGTAAAGGGAGACTAGTTAACCCCGACAATGAGCAGTTCTTC
D: TRBD1; V: TRBV5-1; J: TRBJ1-4; size: -; CDR3: CASSRQGNSGTNEKLFF; DNA: TGCGCCAGCAGCCGACAGGGGAACTCGGGTACTAATGAAAAACTGTTTTTT
D: TRBD2; V: TRBV5-1; J: TRBJ2-4; size: -; CDR3: CASSRTRGGRDIQYF; DNA: TGCGCCAGCAGCAGAACCCGCGGGGGGAGGGACATTCAGTACTTC